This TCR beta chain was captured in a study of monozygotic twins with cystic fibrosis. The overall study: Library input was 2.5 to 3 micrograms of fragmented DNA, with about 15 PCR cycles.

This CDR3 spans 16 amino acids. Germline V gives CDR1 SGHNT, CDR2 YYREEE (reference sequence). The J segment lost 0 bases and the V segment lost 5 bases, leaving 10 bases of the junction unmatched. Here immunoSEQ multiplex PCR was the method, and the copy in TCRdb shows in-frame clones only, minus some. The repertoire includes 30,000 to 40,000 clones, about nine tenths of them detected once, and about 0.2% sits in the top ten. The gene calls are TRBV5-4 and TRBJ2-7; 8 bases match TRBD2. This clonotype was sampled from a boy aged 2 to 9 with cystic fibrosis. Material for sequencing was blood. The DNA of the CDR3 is TGTGCCAGCAGTCTAAGCGGCGGGGGGCTCTCCTACGAGCAGTACTTC. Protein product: CASSLSGGGLSYEQYF. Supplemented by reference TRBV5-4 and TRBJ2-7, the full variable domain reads ETGVTQSPTHLIKTRGQQVTLRCSSQSGHNTVSWYQQALGQGPQFIFQYYREEENGRGNFPPRFSGLQFPNYSSELNVNALELDDSALYLCASSLSGGGLSYEQYFGPGTRLTVT.